This entry lists 26 T cell receptor beta chains sequenced from one sample in a study of blood T cells in healthy people across ages (dated by TCRdb to the mid-2010s). The library was made by 5' RACE. The reads were generated on an Illumina HiSeq 2500. The second PCR ran for about 6 to 12 cycles and used a J-beta primer mix along with a sample-barcoded 5' primer. The public reads were run again by TCRdb, first through fastp at Q25 and then through MiXCR, and only productive beta chains were kept. Rows matching on CDR3 protein sequence are summarized as one entry with the most common DNA and genes. In all, the sample holds roughly 410,000 distinct CDR3 sequences, and 45% to 60% of those were seen once. Together, the top ten hold under 60% of the sample. Source material: blood. These receptors all stem from a man aged 60 to 75 in good health.

The chain has TRBV27 and TRBJ2-1; 7 nucleotides agree with TRBD2. Trimming took 6 bases from V and 7 from J; bases not matched to a gene: 9. CDR1 MNHEY and CDR2 SMNVEV come from the germline V gene (reference sequence). The CDR3 loop spans 14 amino acids. The CDR3 sequence is CASSLGVGGNEQFF. The CDR3 bases are TGTGCCAGCAGCCTTGGGGTGGGGGGGAATGAGCAGTTCTTC.

The chain links TRBV20-1 to TRBJ1-2; D may be TRBD1 (5 bases). CDR3 length: 14 residues. Germline V gene lookup returns CDR1 DFQATT and CDR2 SNEGSKA (reference sequence). The V end was cut by 5 bases, the J end by 0 bases, with 13 bases between. The CDR3 spells CSAPQGGANYGYTF. CDR3 DNA sequence: TGCAGTGCTCCGCAGGGAGGAGCTAACTATGGCTACACCTTC.

The genes are TRBV20-1 and TRBJ2-5; 12 nucleotides line up with TRBD2. The DNA end is a closer match to TRBJ2-7, so the J assignment may be wrong. Germline V gene data show CDR1 as DFQATT and CDR2 as SNEGSKA (reference sequence). The CDR3 is 15 amino acids. CDR3 nucleotides: TGCAGTGCTCCCTCTAGCGGGGGGGCCGGTTACGAGCAGTACTTC. Translated: CSAPSSGGAGYEQYF.

This chain links TRBV10-3 with TRBJ1-2; D gene ambiguous. The CDR3 length is 13 residues. The ends were cut back, 7 bases at V and 1 base at J, with 10 bases in the middle. The V gene's germline CDR1 is ENHRY and CDR2 SYGVKD. In DNA, the CDR3 is TGTGCCATCATGCGGGAACGTAACTATGGCTACACCTTC. As protein: CAIMRERNYGYTF.

This clonotype was detected only once. The chain joins TRBV11-2 to TRBJ1-2; weak D call: TRBD1 (5 bases). Germline V gene lookup returns CDR1 SGHAT and CDR2 FQNNGV. The CDR3 is 14 residues long. V dropped 1 base and J dropped 3 bases, with 9 bases sitting between them. The CDR3: CASSLGARDYGYTF. The CDR3 coding sequence is TGTGCCAGCAGCTTAGGCGCCAGGGACTATGGCTACACCTTC.

This clonotype turned up a few times. The chain couples TRBV5-1 to TRBJ1-2; D not certain. V was trimmed by 1 base and J by 8 bases, leaving 12 bases between them. This CDR3 is 13 amino acids long. Germline V CDR1 and CDR2: SGHRS, YFSETQ. For the CDR3, the DNA is TGCGCCAGCAGCTTGAGGCCCGGGGAAGGCTACACCTTC. Its protein product is CASSLRPGEGYTF. Variable domain in full (rest from reference TRBV5-1 and TRBJ1-2): KAGVTQTPRYLIKTRGQQVTLSCSPISGHRSVSWYQQTPGQGLQFLFEYFSETQRNKGNFPGRFSGRQFSNSRSEMNVSTLELGDSALYLCASSLRPGEGYTFGSGTRLTVV.

This clonotype was detected a few times. The V gene is TRBV28, the J gene TRBJ2-7; 9 bases agree with TRBD1. J lost 0 bases, V lost 7 bases, and 4 bases had no gene match. Germline CDR1 is MDHEN and CDR2 is SYDVKM. The CDR3 length is 14 residues. The CDR3 DNA follows: TGTGCCAGCACAGGACAGGGGTTCTCCTACGAGCAGTACTTC. Translation gives CASTGQGFSYEQYF.

Note on this clonotype: A clone one base away is much larger, so this may be a read error. J is TRBJ2-7 and V is TRBV12-5; 11 positions agree with TRBD1. This CDR3 has 14 residues. Germline CDR1 is LGHNT and CDR2 is FRNRAP. In DNA form, the CDR3 reads TGTGCTAGTGCCCCGGGACAGGGGGACGACGAGCAGTGCTTC. It is translated as CASAPGQGDDEQCF.

V is TRBV29-1 and J is TRBJ1-5, with D unresolved. Germline V gene lookup returns CDR1 SQVTM and CDR2 ANQGSEA. The CDR3 extends over 12 amino acids. V dropped 4 bases and J dropped 4 bases, with 8 bases sitting between them. The chain's CDR3 is CSVGGDNQPQHF. The CDR3 nucleotides are TGCAGCGTTGGTGGTGATAATCAGCCCCAGCATTTT. The whole variable domain, filled in from reference TRBV29-1 and TRBJ1-5, reads SAVISQKPSRDICQRGTSLTIQCQVDSQVTMMFWYRQQPGQSLTLIATANQGSEATYESGFVIDKFPISRPNLTFSTLTVSNMSPEDSSIYLCSVGGDNQPQHFGDGTRLSIL.

The chain is built from TRBV29-1 and TRBJ2-3; perhaps TRBD2 as D (5 bases). Per the germline V gene, CDR1 is SQVTM and CDR2 is ANQGSEA. The V end lost 7 bases, the J end lost 4 bases, and 12 bases lay between the germline ends. This CDR3 comprises 12 residues. CDR3 residues: CSAVVGADTQYF. DNA of the CDR3: TGCAGCGCCGTGGTGGGAGCAGATACGCAGTATTTT.

The chain employs TRBV5-1 and TRBJ1-1; 9 bases match TRBD1. J gave up 4 bases and V 2 bases, and 9 bases lay outside the gene matches. The germline gives CDR1 SGHRS, CDR2 YFSETQ. This CDR3 has 16 residues. In DNA, the CDR3 is TGCGCCAGCAGCTTATCTGGGACAGGGACTTTCACTGAAGCTTTCTTT. The encoded protein is CASSLSGTGTFTEAFF.

The V gene is TRBV3-1, the J gene TRBJ2-7; D unresolved. Trimming stripped 1 base from V and 3 bases from J, with 10 bases between. The CDR3 length is 14 residues. The germline gives CDR1 LGHDT, CDR2 YNNKEL (reference sequence). The CDR3 DNA reads as TGTGCCAGCAGCCAAGGGCTGAGGCACTACGAGCAGTACTTC. Translating gives CASSQGLRHYEQYF.

This clonotype came up a few times. The chain couples TRBV21-1 to TRBJ2-1; TRBD2, as called in the table, went unchecked against the DNA. TRBV21-1 represents a pseudogene. CDR3 length: 16 residues. CDR3 DNA: TGTGCCAGCAGCACGCGGGGACTAGCGGGAAACAATGAGCAGTTCTTC. Its translation is CASSTRGLAGNNEQFF.

The chain combines TRBV20-1 with TRBJ2-3; 8 bases map to TRBD1. V lost 6 bases to trimming and J lost 0 bases; unmatched junction nucleotides: 5. Germline V gives CDR1 DFQATT, CDR2 SNEGSKA (reference sequence). This CDR3 contains 14 residues. CDR3 DNA: TGCAGTGCATCGGACAGGGCAAGCACAGATACGCAGTATTTT. Translating it yields CSASDRASTDTQYF.

The J gene is TRBJ2-1, the V gene TRBV4-3, with 8 nucleotides matching TRBD2. CDR3 length: 16 residues. CDR1 is LGHNA and CDR2 is YSLEER in the germline V gene. Trimming removed 0 bases from V and 5 bases from J; junction bases left unmatched: 6. CDR3 sequence reads: CASSQEDGRDDNEQFF. DNA for the CDR3: TGCGCCAGCAGCCAAGAAGACGGGAGGGATGACAATGAGCAGTTCTTC.

V gene TRBV27 combines with J gene TRBJ2-3; D uncertain. The CDR3 is 15 amino acids. Germline V gene data show CDR1 as MNHEY and CDR2 as SMNVEV (reference sequence). V lost 3 bases and J 0 bases, leaving 10 bases between the germline ends. The CDR3, as DNA: TGTGCCAGCAGTTTCCTCCCGTCTAGCACAGATACGCAGTATTTT. It specifies CASSFLPSSTDTQYF.

A remark on this clonotype: At one end the junction does not follow the germline gene, possibly because of a read error. The rearrangement links TRBV25-1 to TRBJ1-2; the D is unclear. The length of the CDR3 is 14 residues. In germline, CDR1 is MGHDK, CDR2 SYGVNS. Here the CDR3 DNA reads TGTGCTAGCAGTGAACCTGAGACTAACTATGGCTACACCTTC. It translates to CASSEPETNYGYTF.

The chain recombines TRBV20-1 with TRBJ2-5, with D unclear. The DNA end favors TRBJ2-7, so the J call may be wrong. Germline V gene data show CDR1 as DFQATT and CDR2 as SNEGSKA (reference sequence). The CDR3 loop spans 12 amino acids. The CDR3 loop is CSARDYGFEQYF. CDR3 coding DNA: TGCAGTGCTAGAGATTACGGCTTCGAGCAGTACTTC.

This clonotype occurred many times. The V call is TRBV9, the J call TRBJ2-5, with D possibly TRBD1 on 6 matching bases. The CDR3 spans 21 residues. Trimming removed 3 bases at V and 1 base at J, with 31 bases between. The germline gives CDR1 SGDLS, CDR2 YYNGEE. DNA of the CDR3: TGTGCCAGCAGCGCCCTCCGAGAGGGGACACAGGTGAAAACCCTCCAAGAGACCCAGTACTTC. Protein product: CASSALREGTQVKTLQETQYF. Filled out from reference TRBV9 and TRBJ2-5, the complete variable domain reads DSGVTQTPKHLITATGQRVTLRCSPRSGDLSVYWYQQSLDQGLQFLIQYYNGEERAKGNILERFSAQQFPDLHSELNLSSLELGDSALYFCASSALREGTQVKTLQETQYFGPGTRLLVL.

The CDR3 reads CASRETGNNEQFF. CDR3 in DNA: TGCGCCAGCAGAGAGACTGGTAATAATGAGCAGTTCTTC. This chain links TRBV5-1 with TRBJ2-1; D is unclear. Germline CDR1 is SGHRS and CDR2 is YFSETQ. The CDR3 runs 13 residues. Between the trimmed V and J ends, which lost 5 bases and 7 bases, there was a span of 13 bases. Variable domain in full (rest from reference TRBV5-1 and TRBJ2-1): KAGVTQTPRYLIKTRGQQVTLSCSPISGHRSVSWYQQTPGQGLQFLFEYFSETQRNKGNFPGRFSGRQFSNSRSEMNVSTLELGDSALYLCASRETGNNEQFFGPGTRLTVL.

This chain connects TRBV10-1 to TRBJ2-1; 11 bases fit TRBD2. Unmatched junction bases numbered 5, after V lost 2 bases and J lost 5 bases. Germline assignment: CDR1 WNHNN and CDR2 SYGVQD (reference sequence). This CDR3 has 16 residues. CDR3 coding DNA: TGCGCCAGCAGTGAGATGTTAGCGGGGGGGGACAATGAGCAGTTCTTC. Its translation is CASSEMLAGGDNEQFF.

This chain links TRBV18 with TRBJ2-7; D tentatively fits TRBD1 or TRBD2 (5 bases each). Germline CDR1 and CDR2: KGHSH and LQKENI. This CDR3 has 14 residues. Trimming left V 1 base short and J 3 bases short, with 10 bases between. CDR3 region: CASSPLGEGYEQYF. In DNA form, the CDR3 reads TGTGCCAGCTCACCACTGGGGGAAGGCTACGAGCAGTACTTC.

This chain uses TRBV7-2 with TRBJ2-4; TRBD2 aligns across 9 bases. Per the germline V gene, CDR1 is SGHTA and CDR2 is FQGNSA. This CDR3 contains 17 residues. V shed 5 bases and J 3 bases; nucleotides not matched to a gene: 11. CDR3 residues: CASSRGEASGDKNIQYF. The DNA of the CDR3 is TGTGCCAGCAGCCGGGGAGAGGCTAGCGGGGACAAAAACATTCAGTACTTC.

The V call is TRBV6-6, the J call TRBJ2-3; D is perhaps TRBD1 (9 bases). CDR3 size: 17 residues. Germline V gives CDR1 MNHNY, CDR2 SVGAGI (reference sequence). V lost 8 bases and J lost 3, with 24 bases in between. The CDR3 sequence: CASREGDRDLWTDTQYF. The CDR3, as DNA: TGTGCCAGCCGGGAGGGGGACAGGGACCTTTGGACAGATACGCAGTATTTT.

This clonotype has only a few counts. The chain has TRBV20-1 and TRBJ2-5; D is tentatively TRBD1 or TRBD2 (5 bases each). Germline V lookup: CDR1 DFQATT, CDR2 SNEGSKA (reference sequence). This CDR3 is 15 amino acids long. Deletions cut 0 bases from V and 2 bases from J, with 13 bases between. As DNA, the CDR3 is TGCAGTGCTAGAGATGCTCGGGGCAGACAAGAGACCCAGTACTTC. It codes for CSARDARGRQETQYF.

The genes are TRBV6-5 and TRBJ1-1; D ambiguous. The CDR3 covers 13 residues. The germline CDR1 and CDR2 sequences are MNHEY and SVGAGI. V lost 2 bases and J lost 1, with 5 bases in between. The DNA for the CDR3 is TGTGCCAGCAGTTACGGGCAGAACACTGAAGCTTTCTTT. Translated, it gives CASSYGQNTEAFF.